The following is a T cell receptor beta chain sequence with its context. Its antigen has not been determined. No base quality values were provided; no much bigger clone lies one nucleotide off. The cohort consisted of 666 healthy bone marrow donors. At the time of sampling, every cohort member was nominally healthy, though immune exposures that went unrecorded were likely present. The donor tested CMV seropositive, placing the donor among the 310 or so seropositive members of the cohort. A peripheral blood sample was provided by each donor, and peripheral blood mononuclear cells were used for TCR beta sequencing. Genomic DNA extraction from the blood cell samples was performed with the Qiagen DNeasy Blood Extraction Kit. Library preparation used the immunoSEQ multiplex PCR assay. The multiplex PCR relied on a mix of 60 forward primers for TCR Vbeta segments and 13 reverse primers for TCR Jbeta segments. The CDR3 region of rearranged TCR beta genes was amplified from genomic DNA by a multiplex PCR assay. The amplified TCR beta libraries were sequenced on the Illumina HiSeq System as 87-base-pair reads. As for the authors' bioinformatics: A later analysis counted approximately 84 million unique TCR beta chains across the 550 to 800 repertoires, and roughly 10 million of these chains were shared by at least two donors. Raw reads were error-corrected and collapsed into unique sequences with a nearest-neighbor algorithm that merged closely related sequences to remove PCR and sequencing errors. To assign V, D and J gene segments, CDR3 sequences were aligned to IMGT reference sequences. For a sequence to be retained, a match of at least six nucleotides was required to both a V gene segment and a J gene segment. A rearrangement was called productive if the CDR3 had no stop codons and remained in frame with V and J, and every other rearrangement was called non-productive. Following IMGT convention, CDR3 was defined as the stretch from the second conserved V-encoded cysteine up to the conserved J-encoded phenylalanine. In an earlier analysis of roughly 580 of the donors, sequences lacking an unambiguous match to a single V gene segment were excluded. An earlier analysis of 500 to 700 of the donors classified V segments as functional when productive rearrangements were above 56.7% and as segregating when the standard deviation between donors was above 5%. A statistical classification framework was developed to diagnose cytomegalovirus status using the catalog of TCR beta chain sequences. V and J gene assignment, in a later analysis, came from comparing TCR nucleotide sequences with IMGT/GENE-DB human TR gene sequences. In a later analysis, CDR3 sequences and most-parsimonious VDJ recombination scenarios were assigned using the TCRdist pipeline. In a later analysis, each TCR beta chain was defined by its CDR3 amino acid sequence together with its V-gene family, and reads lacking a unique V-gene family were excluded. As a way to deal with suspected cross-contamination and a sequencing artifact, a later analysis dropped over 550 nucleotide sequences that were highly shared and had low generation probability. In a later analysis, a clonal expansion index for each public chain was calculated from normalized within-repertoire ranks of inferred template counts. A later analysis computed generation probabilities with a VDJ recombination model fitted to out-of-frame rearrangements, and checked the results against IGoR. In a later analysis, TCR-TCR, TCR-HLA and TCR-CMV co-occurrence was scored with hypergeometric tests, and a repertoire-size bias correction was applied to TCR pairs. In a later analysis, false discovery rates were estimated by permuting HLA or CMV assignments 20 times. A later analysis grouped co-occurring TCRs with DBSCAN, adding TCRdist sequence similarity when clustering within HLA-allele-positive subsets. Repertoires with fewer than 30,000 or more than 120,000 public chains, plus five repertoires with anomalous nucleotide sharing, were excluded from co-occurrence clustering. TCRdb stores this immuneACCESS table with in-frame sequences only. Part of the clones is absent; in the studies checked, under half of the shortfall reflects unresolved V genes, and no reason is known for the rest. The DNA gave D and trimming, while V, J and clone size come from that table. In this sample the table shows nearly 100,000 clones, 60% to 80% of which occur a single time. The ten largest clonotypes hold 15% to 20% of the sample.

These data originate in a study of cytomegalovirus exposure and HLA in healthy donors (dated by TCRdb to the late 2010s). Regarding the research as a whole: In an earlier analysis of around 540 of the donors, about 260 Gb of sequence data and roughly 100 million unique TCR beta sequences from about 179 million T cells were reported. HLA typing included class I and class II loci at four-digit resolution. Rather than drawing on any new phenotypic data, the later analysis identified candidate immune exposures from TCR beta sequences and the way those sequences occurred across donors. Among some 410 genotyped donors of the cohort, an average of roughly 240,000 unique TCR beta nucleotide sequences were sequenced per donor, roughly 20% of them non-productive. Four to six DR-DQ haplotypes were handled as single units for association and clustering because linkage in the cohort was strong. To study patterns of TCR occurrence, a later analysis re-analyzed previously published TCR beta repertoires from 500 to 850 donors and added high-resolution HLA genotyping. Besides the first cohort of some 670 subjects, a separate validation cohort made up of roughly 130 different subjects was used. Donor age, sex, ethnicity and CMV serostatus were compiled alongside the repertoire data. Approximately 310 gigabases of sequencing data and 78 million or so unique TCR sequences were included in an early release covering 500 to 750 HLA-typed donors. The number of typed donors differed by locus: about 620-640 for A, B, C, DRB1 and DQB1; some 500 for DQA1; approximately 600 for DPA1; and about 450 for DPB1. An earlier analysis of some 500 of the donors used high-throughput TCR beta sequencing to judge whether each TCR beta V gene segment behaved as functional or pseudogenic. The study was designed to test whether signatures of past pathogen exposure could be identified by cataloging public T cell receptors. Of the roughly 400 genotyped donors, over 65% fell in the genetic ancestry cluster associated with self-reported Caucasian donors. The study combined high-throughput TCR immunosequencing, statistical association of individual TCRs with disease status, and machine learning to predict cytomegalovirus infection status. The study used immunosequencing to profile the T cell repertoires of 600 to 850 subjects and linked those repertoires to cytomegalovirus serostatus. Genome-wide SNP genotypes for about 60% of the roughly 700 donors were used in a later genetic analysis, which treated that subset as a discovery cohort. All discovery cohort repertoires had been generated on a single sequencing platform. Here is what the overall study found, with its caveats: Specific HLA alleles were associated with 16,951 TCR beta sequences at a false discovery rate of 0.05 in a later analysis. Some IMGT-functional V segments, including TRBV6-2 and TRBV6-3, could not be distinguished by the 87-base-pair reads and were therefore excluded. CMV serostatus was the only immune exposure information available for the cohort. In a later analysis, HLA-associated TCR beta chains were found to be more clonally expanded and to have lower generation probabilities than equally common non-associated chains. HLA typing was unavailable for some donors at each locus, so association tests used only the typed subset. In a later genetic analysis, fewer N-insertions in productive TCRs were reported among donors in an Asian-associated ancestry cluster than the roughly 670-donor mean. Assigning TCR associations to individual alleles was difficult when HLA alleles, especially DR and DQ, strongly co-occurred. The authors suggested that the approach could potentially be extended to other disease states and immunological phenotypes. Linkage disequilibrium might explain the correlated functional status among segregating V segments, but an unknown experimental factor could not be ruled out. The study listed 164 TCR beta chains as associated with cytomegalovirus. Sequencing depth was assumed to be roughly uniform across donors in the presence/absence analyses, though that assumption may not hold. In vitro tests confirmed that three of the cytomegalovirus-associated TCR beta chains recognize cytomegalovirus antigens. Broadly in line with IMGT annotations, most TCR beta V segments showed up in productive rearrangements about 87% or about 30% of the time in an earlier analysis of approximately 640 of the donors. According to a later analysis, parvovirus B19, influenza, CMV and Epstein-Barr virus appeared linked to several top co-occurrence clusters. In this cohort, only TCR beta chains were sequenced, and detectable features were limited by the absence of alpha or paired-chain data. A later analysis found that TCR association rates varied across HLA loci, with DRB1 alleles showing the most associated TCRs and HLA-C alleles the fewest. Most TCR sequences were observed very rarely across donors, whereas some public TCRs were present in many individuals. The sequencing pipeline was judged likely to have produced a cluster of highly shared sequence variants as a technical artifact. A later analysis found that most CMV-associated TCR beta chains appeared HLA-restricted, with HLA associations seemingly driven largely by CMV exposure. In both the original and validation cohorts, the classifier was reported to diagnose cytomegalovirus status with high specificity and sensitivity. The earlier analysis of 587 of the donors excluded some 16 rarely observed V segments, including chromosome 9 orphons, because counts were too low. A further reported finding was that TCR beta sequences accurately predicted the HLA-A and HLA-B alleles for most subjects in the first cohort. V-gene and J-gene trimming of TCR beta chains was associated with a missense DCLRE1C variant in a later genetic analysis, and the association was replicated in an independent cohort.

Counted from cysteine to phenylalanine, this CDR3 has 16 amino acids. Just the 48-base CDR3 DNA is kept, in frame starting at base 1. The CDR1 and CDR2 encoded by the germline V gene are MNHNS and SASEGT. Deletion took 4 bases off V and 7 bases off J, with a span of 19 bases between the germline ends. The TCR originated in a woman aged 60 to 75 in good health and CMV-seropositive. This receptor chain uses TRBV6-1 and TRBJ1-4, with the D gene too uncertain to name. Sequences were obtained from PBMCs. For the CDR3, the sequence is CASSVFRSPAGEKLFF. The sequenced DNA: TGTGCCAGCAGTGTCTTCCGGTCCCCGGCGGGTGAAAAACTGTTTTTT.